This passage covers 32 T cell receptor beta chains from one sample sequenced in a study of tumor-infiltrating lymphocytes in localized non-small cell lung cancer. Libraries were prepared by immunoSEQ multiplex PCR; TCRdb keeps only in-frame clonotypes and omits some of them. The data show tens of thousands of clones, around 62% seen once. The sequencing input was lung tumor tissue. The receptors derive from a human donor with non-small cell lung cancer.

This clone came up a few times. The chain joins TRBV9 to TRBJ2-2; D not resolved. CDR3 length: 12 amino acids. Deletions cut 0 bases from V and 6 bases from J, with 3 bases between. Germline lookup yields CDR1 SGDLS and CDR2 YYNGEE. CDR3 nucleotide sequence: TGTGCCAGCAGCGTAGCCCCCGGGGAGCTGTTTTTT. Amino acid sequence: CASSVAPGELFF.

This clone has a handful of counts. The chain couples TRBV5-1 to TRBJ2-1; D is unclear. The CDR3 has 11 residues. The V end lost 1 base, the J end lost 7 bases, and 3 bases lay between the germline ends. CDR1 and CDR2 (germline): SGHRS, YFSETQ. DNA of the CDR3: TGCGCCAGCAGCTTGCAGAATGAGCAGTTCTTC. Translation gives CASSLQNEQFF.

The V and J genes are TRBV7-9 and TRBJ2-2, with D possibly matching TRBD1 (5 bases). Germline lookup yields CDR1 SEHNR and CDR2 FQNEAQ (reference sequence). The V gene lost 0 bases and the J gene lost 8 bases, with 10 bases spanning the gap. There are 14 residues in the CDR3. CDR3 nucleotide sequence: TGTGCCAGCAGCTTAGCGGGGCCCTCGGGGGAGCTGTTTTTT. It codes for CASSLAGPSGELFF. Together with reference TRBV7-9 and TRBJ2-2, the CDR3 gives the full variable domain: DTGVSQNPRHKITKRGQNVTFRCDPISEHNRLYWYRQTLGQGPEFLTYFQNEAQLEKSRLLSDRFSAERPKGSFSTLEIQRTEQGDSAMYLCASSLAGPSGELFFGEGSRLTVL.

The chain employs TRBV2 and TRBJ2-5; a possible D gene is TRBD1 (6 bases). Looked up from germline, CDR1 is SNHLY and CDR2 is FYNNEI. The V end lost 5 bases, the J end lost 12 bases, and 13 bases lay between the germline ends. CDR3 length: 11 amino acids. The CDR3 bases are TGTGCCAGCAGTTGGGACAACAGGGAGTACTTC. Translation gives CASSWDNREYF.

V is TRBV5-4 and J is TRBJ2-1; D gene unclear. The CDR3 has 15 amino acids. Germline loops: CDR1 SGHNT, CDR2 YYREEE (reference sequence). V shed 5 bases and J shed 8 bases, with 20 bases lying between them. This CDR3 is CASSRGGDPDHEQFF. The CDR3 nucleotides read TGTGCCAGCAGTCGTGGTGGGGATCCTGACCATGAGCAGTTCTTC.

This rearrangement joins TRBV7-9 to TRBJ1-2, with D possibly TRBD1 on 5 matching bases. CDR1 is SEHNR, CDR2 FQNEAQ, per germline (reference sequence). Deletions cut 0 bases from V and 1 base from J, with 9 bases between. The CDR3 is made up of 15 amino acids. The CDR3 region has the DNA TGTGCCAGCAGCTTAGCCGGGGACTTTAACTATGGCTACACCTTC. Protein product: CASSLAGDFNYGYTF. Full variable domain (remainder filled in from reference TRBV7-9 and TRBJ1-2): DTGVSQNPRHKITKRGQNVTFRCDPISEHNRLYWYRQTLGQGPEFLTYFQNEAQLEKSRLLSDRFSAERPKGSFSTLEIQRTEQGDSAMYLCASSLAGDFNYGYTFGSGTRLTVV.

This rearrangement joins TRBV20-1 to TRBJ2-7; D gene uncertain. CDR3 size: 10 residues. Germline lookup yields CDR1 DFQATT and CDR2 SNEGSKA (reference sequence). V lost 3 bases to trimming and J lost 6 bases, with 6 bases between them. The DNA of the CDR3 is TGCAGTGCTAGTCGTACCGAGCAGTACTTC. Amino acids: CSASRTEQYF.

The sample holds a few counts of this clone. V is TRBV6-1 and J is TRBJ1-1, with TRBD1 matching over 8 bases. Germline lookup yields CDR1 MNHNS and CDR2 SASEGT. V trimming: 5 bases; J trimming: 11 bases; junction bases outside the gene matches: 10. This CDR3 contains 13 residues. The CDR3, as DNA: TGTGCCAGCAGTATTCCTGACAGGGGATGGGCTTTCTTT. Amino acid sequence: CASSIPDRGWAFF.

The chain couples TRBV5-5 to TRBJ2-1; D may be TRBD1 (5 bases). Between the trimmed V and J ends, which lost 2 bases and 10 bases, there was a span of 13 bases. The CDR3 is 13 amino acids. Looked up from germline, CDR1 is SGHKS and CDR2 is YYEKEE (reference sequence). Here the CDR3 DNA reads TGTGCCAGCAGCTTCAGCGATCCAGGGGAGCAGTTCTTC. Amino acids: CASSFSDPGEQFF.

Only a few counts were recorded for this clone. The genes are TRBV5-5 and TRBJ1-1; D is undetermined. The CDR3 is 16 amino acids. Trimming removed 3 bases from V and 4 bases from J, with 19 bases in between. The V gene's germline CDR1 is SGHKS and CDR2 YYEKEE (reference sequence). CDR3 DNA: TGTGCCAGCAGCTCCTCTTGGGATCCAACAAGCACTGAAGCTTTCTTT. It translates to CASSSSWDPTSTEAFF.

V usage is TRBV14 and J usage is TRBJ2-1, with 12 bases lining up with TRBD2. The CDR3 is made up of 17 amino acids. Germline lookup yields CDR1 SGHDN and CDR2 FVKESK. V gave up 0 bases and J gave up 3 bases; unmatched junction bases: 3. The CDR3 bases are TGTGCCAGCAGCCAAGATGTGACTAGCGGGGGCTACAATGAGCAGTTCTTC. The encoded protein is CASSQDVTSGGYNEQFF.

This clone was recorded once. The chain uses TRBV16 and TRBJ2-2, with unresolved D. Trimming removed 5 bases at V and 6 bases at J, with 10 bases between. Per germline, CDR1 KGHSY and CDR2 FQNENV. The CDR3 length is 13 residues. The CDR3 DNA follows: TGTGCCAGCAGCTCCAGCTGGCCCGGGGAGCTGTTTTTT. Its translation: CASSSSWPGELFF. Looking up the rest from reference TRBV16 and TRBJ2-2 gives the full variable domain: GEEVAQTPKHLVRGEGQKAKLYCAPIKGHSYVFWYQQVLKNEFKFLISFQNENVFDETGMPKERFSAKCLPNSPCSLEIQATKLEDSAVYFCASSSSWPGELFFGEGSRLTVL.

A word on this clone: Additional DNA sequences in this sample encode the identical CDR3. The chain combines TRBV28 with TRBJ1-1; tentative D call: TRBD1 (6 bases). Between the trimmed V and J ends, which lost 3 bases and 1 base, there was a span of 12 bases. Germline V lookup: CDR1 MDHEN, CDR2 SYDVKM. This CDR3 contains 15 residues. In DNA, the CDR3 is TGTGCCAGCAGTTTTCGGGGGGCGGGGAACACTGAAGCTTTCTTT. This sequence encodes CASSFRGAGNTEAFF.

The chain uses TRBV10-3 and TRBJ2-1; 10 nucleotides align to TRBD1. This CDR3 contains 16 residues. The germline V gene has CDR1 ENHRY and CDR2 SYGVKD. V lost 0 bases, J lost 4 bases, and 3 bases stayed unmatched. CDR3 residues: CAISESWTGGYNEQFF. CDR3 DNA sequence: TGTGCCATCAGTGAGTCGTGGACAGGGGGATACAATGAGCAGTTCTTC.

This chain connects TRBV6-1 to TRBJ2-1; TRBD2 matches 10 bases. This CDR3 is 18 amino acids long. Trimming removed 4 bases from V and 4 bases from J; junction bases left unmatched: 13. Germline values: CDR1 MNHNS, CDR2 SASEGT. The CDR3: CASSVHGLADGRYNEQFF. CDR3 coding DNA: TGTGCCAGCAGTGTCCATGGACTAGCGGATGGGAGGTACAATGAGCAGTTCTTC.

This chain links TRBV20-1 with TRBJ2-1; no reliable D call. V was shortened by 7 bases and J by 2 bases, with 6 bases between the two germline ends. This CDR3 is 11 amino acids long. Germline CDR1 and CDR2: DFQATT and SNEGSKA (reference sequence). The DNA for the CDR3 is TGCAGTGTTCTACCCTACAATGAGCAGTTCTTC. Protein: CSVLPYNEQFF.

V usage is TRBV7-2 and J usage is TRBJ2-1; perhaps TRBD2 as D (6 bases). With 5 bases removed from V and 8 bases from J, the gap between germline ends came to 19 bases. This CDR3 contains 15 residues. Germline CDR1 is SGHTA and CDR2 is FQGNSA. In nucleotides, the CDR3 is TGTGCCAGCAGCCTAACTAAGGCGGGGTGGGATGAGCAGTTCTTC. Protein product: CASSLTKAGWDEQFF.

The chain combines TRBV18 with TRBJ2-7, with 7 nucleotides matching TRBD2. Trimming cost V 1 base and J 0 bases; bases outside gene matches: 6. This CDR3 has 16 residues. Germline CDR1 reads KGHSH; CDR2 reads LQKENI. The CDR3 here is CASSPQTSASSYEQYF. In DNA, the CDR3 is TGTGCCAGCTCACCACAAACTAGCGCGAGCTCCTACGAGCAGTACTTC.

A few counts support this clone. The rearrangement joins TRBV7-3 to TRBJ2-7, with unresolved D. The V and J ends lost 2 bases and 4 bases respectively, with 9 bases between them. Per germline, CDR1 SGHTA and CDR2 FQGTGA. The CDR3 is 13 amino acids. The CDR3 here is CASSLELGYEQYF. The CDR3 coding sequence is TGTGCCAGCAGCTTAGAGCTGGGATACGAGCAGTACTTC.

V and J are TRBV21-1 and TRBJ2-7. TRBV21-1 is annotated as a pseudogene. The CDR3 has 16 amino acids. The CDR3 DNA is TGTGCCAGCAGCTCCCCCGGCCGGGGCGTCTCCTACGAGCAGTACTTC. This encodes CASSSPGRGVSYEQYF.

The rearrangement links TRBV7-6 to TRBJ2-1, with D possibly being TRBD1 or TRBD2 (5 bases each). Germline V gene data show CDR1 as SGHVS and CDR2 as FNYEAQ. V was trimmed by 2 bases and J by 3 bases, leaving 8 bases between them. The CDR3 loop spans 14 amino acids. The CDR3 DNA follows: TGTGCCAGCAGCTTACAGGGAGACTACAATGAGCAGTTCTTC. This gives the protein CASSLQGDYNEQFF.

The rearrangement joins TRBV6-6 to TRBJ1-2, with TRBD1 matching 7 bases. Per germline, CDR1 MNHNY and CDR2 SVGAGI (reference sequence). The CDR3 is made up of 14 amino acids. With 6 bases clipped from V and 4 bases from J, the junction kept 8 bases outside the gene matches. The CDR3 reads CASSPSQGSYGYTF. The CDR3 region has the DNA TGTGCCAGCAGCCCTTCACAGGGGAGCTATGGCTACACCTTC.

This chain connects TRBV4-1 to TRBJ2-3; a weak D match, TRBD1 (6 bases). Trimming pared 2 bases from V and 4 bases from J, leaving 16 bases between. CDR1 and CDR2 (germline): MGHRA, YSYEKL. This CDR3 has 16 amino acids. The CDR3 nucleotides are TGCGCCAGCAGCCAAACCAGGGGCGACCTTTCAGATACGCAGTATTTT. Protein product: CASSQTRGDLSDTQYF.

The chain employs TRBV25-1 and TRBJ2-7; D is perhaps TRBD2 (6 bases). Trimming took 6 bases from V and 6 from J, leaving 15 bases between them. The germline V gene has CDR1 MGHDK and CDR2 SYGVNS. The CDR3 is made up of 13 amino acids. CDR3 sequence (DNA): TGTGCCAGCAGGCGGGGAGGCGGGGTCGAGCAGTACTTC. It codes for CASRRGGGVEQYF.

The CDR3 sequence: CASSLGDSDTQYF. The CDR3 DNA sequence: TGCGCCAGCAGTTTAGGAGATTCCGATACGCAGTATTTT. The V and J genes are TRBV5-1 and TRBJ2-3; no clear D gene. Per the germline V gene, CDR1 is SGHRS and CDR2 is YFSETQ. The CDR3 extends over 13 amino acids. V lost 5 bases to trimming and J lost 6 bases, with 13 bases between them.

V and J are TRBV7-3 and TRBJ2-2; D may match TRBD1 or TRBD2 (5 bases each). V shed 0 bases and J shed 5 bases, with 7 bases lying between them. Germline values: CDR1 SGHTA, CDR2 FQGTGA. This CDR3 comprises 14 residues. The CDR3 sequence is CASSLTGGTGELFF. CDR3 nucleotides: TGTGCCAGCAGCTTAACTGGGGGAACCGGGGAGCTGTTTTTT.

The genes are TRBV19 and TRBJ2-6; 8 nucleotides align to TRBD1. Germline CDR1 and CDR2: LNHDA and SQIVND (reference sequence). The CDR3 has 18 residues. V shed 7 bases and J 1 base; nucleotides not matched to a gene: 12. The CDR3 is CASTVTGGRTSGANVLTF. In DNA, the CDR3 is TGTGCCAGTACCGTAACAGGGGGTCGTACTTCTGGGGCCAACGTCCTGACTTTC.

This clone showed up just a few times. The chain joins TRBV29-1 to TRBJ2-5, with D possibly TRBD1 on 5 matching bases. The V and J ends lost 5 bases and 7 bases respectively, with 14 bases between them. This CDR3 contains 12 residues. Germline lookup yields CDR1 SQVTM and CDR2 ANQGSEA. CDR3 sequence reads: CSVKTVERTQYF. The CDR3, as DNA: TGCAGCGTTAAGACAGTAGAAAGGACCCAGTACTTC. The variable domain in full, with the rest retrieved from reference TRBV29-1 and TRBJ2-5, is SAVISQKPSRDICQRGTSLTIQCQVDSQVTMMFWYRQQPGQSLTLIATANQGSEATYESGFVIDKFPISRPNLTFSTLTVSNMSPEDSSIYLCSVKTVERTQYFGPGTRLLVL.

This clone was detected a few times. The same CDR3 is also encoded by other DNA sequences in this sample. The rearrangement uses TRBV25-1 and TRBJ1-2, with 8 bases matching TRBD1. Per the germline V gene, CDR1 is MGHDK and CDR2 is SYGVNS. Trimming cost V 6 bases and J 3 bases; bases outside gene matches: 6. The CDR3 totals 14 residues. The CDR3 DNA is TGTGCCAGCAGCGTTGGACAGGGTGACTATGGCTACACCTTC. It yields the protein CASSVGQGDYGYTF.

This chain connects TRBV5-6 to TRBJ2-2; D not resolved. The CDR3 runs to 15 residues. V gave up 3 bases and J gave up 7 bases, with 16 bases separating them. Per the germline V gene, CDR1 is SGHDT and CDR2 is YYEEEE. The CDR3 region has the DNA TGTGCCAGCAGCTCCCGGACCCTTGTCTACGGGGAGCTGTTTTTT. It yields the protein CASSSRTLVYGELFF. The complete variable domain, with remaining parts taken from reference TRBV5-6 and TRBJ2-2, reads DAGVTQSPTHLIKTRGQQVTLRCSPKSGHDTVSWYQQALGQGPQFIFQYYEEEERQRGNFPDRFSGHQFPNYSSELNVNALLLGDSALYLCASSSRTLVYGELFFGEGSRLTVL.

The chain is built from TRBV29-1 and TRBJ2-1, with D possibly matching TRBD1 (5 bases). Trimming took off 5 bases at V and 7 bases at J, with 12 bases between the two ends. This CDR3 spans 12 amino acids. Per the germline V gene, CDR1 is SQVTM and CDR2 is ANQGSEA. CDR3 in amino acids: CSVRPGPNEQFF. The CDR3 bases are TGCAGCGTTAGGCCAGGGCCGAATGAGCAGTTCTTC.

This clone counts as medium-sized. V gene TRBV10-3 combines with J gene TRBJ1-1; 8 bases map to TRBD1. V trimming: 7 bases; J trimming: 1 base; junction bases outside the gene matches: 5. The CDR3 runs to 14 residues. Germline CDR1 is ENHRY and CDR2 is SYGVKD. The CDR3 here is CAINGQGPNTEAFF. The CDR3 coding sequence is TGTGCCATCAACGGACAGGGACCGAACACTGAAGCTTTCTTT.